Listed here are 5 T cell receptor beta chains from one sample, sequenced in a study of response to subunit inactivated influenza vaccine. MiXCR, run by TCRdb on the RT-PCR reads, gives a single entry per CDR3 protein. The sample yields roughly 540,000 distinct CDR3 sequences, approximately 22% seen once. These data were likewise used in another study, on T cells expressing NK-cell markers. As that study records: The authors generated TCR beta cDNA through 5'RACE template switching with UMIs.

This material consisted of CD4+ T cells sorted from PBMCs, taken roughly 12 days after vaccination. The receptors were gathered from a man aged 45-60 years who received an inactivated influenza vaccine.

The table lists this clonotype with a few counts. The chain links TRBV4-3 to TRBJ2-1; 12 nucleotides agree with TRBD2. The CDR3 extends over 16 amino acids. Trimming removed 0 bases from V and 9 bases from J; junction bases left unmatched: 6. Germline V gene sequence: CDR1 LGHNA, CDR2 YSLEER. For the CDR3, the DNA is TGCGCCAGCAGCCAAGATCACCTAGCGGGGGGGGCTGAGCAGTTCTTC. Its protein product is CASSQDHLAGGAEQFF.

V and J are TRBV28 and TRBJ1-4, with 7 bases identical to TRBD1. The CDR3 runs to 15 residues. Trimming took 5 bases from V and 4 from J; bases not matched to a gene: 7. Germline CDR1 reads MDHEN; CDR2 reads SYDVKM. CDR3 residues: CASSVLTGHNEKLFF. DNA for the CDR3: TGTGCCAGCAGTGTCTTGACAGGGCATAATGAAAAACTGTTTTTT.

The genes are TRBV20-1 and TRBJ2-7; 9 nucleotides match TRBD1. CDR1 is DFQATT and CDR2 is SNEGSKA in the germline V gene (reference sequence). This CDR3 has 14 residues. The V and J ends lost 5 bases and 6 bases, in that order; junction bases with no gene match: 11. CDR3 nucleotide sequence: TGCAGTGCTGGGAAGGGACAGGGAGTTGGCGAGCAGTACTTC. It yields the protein CSAGKGQGVGEQYF.

This clonotype occurred a few times. The V call is TRBV9, the J call TRBJ2-5, with D possibly TRBD1 on 5 matching bases. The germline V gene has CDR1 SGDLS and CDR2 YYNGEE. The CDR3 totals 15 residues. The V gene lost 4 bases and the J gene lost 4 bases, with 17 bases spanning the gap. The CDR3 DNA reads TGTGCCAGCAGCACTACTCCAGGGAATCGAGAGACCCAGTACTTC. It codes for CASSTTPGNRETQYF.

Many counts were recorded for this clonotype. The V call is TRBV12-3 or TRBV12-4, the J call TRBJ1-2; D is perhaps TRBD1 (5 bases). Trimming removed 4 bases at V and 2 bases at J, with 8 bases between. This CDR3 comprises 13 residues. In DNA, the CDR3 is TGTGCCAGCAGTTACCGGGACAACTATGGCTACACCTTC. Protein: CASSYRDNYGYTF.